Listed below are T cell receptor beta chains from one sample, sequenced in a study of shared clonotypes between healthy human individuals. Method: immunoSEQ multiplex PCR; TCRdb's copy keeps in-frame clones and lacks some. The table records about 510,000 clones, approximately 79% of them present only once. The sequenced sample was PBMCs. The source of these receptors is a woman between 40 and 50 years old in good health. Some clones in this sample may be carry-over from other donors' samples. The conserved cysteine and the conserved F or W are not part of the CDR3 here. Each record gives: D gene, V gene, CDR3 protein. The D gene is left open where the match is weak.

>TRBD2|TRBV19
ASSIEASGRPGDTQY
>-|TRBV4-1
ASSQASTYEQY
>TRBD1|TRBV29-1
SVRTGPEQY
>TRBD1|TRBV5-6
ASSLGQGGDGYT
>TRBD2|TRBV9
ASSVLLAGSEQF
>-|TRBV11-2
ASSLGGDSGFS
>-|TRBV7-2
ASSLAGRVGGETQY
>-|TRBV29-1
SVQGITDTQY
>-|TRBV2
ASSGGLVTDTQY
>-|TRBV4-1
ASSHPGRNSYEQY
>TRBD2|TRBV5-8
ASSFVLAGTNTGELF
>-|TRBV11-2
ASSLGRGETQY
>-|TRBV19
ASSVQTATNEKLF
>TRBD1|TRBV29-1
SVDRGLGTDTQY
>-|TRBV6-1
ASSFGGDTEAF
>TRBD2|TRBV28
ASGTSGWNEQF
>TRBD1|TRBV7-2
ASSLEGTGVYEQY
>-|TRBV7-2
ASSLDVAAYEQY
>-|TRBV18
ASSPQGNQPQH